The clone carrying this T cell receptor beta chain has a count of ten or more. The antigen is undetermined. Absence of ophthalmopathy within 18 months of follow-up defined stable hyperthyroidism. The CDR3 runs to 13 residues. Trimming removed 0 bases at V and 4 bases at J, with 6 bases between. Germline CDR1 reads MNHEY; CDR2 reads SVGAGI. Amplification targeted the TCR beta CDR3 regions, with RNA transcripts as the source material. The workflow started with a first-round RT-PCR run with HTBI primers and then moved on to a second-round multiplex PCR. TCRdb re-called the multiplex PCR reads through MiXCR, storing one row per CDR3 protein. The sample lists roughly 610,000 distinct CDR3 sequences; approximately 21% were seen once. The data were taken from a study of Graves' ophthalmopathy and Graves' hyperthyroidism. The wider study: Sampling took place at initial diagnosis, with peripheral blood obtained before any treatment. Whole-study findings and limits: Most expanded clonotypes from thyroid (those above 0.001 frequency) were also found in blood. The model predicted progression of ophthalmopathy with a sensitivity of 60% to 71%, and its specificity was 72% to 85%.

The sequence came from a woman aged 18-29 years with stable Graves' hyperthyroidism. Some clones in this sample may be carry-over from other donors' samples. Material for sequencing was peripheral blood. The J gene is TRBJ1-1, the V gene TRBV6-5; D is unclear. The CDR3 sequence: CASSYSGVTEAFF. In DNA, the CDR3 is TGTGCCAGCAGTTACTCTGGCGTCACTGAAGCTTTCTTT.